There are many counts of the clone carrying this T cell receptor (beta chain). The source of the sample is a study of T cells after posttransplantation cyclophosphamide. The method was immunoSEQ multiplex PCR; TCRdb's version includes in-frame clones alone and lacks a portion of them. The sample presents about 40,000 clones, none singletons. The V gene end was trimmed by 2 bases and the J gene end by 3 bases; junction bases not matched to a gene: 2. The CDR3 runs 15 residues. Germline V CDR1 and CDR2: SGHTA, FQGNSA. This clonotype originated in a woman in her 50s in good health and a related stem cell transplant donor. Specimen: PBMCs. The chain combines TRBV7-2 with TRBJ1-5; TRBD1 agrees at 9 bases. DNA for the CDR3: TGTGCCAGCAGCTTAAGACAGGGGGTCAATCAGCCCCAGCATTTT. Protein sequence: CASSLRQGVNQPQHF.